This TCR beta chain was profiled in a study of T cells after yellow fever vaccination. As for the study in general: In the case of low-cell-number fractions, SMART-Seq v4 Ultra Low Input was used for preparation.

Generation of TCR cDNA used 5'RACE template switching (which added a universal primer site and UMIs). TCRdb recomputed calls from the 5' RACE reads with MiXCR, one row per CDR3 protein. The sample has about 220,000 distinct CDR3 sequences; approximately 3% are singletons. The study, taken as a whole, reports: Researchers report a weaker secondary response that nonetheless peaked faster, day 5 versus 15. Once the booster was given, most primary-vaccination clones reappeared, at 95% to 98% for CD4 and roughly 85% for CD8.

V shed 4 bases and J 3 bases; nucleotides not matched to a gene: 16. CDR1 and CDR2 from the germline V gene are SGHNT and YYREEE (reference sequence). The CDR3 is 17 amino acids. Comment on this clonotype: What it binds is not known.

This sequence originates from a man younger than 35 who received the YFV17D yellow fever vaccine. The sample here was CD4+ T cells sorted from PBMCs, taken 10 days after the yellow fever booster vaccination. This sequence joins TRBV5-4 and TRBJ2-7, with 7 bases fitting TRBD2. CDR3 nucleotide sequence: TGTGCCAGCAGCGCGCCAACCCGTTCGCGGGGGAGCTACGAGCAGTACTTC. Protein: CASSAPTRSRGSYEQYF. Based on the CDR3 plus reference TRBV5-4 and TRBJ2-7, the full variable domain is ETGVTQSPTHLIKTRGQQVTLRCSSQSGHNTVSWYQQALGQGPQFIFQYYREEENGRGNFPPRFSGLQFPNYSSELNVNALELDDSALYLCASSAPTRSRGSYEQYFGPGTRLTVT.